A single sample gave rise to the 10 T cell receptor beta chains below, sequenced in a study of regulatory T cells in long-lasting Graves disease. Time point given: persistent/refractory GD, antithyroid drugs over 5 years with positive TRAb. PBMC RNA was the source of the TCR library. To make TCR beta libraries, researchers used iRepertoire HTBI primers and Arm-PCR of CDR3 regions. TCRdb recomputed calls from the multiplex PCR reads with MiXCR, one row per CDR3 protein. The sample gives approximately 290,000 distinct CDR3 sequences, 22% of which show up once; roughly three fifths is in the top ten. The source material was peripheral blood mononuclear cells (PBMCs), sampled when the disease was refractory, from a patient treated with antithyroid drugs. These receptors all stem from a female donor with Graves disease.

Ten or more counts support this clonotype. The chain couples TRBV3-1 to TRBJ2-7; D is unclear. V shed 5 bases and J shed 0 bases, with 11 bases lying between them. CDR3 length equals 14 residues. Germline assignment: CDR1 LGHDT and CDR2 YNNKEL (reference sequence). The CDR3 bases are TGTGCCAGCAGCGTACACCCATACTCCTACGAGCAGTACTTC. As protein: CASSVHPYSYEQYF.

This clonotype was seen a single time. This chain connects TRBV4-1 to TRBJ1-3; the D is unclear. The germline V and J ends were trimmed by 0 bases and 8 bases, with 5 bases remaining between them. CDR1 is MGHRA, CDR2 YSYEKL, per germline. The CDR3 spans 12 residues. In DNA form, the CDR3 reads TGCGCCAGCAGCCAAGAGGGGTACACCATATATTTT. It encodes CASSQEGYTIYF.

The chain combines TRBV12-3 or TRBV12-4 with TRBJ1-5; D unresolved. Judging by the DNA end, TRBJ2-3 fits better; the J call may be wrong. The CDR3 runs 13 residues. CDR3 bases: TGTGCCAGCAGTTTAAGTCAAGGGCAGCCCCAGTATTTT. Translating it yields CASSLSQGQPQYF.

This clonotype came up many times. The chain has TRBV7-8 and TRBJ2-7; D is ambiguous. The CDR3 runs 12 residues. V dropped 6 bases and J dropped 4 bases, with 10 bases sitting between them. Per the germline V gene, CDR1 is SGHVS and CDR2 is FQNEAQ. The CDR3 DNA sequence: TGTGCCAGCAGTTCGGCCCTATACGAGCAGTACTTC. Protein sequence: CASSSALYEQYF. Full variable domain (rest looked up from reference TRBV7-8 and TRBJ2-7): GAGVSQSPRYKVAKRGQDVALRCDPISGHVSLFWYQQALGQGPEFLTYFQNEAQLDKSGLPSDRFFAERPEGSVSTLKIQRTQQEDSAVYLCASSSALYEQYFGPGTRLTVT.

The chain links TRBV4-3 to TRBJ1-4; 11 bases agree with TRBD1. CDR3 length: 15 residues. The germline V gene has CDR1 LGHNA and CDR2 YSLEER. J was trimmed by 5 bases and V by 3 bases; bases with no gene match: 2. In nucleotides, the CDR3 is TGCGCCAGCAGCCAGGACAGGGGGCGAAATGAAAAACTGTTTTTT. It encodes CASSQDRGRNEKLFF.

The chain links TRBV29-1 to TRBJ1-1; a possible D gene is TRBD1 (6 bases). Trimming cost V 5 bases and J 10 bases, with 14 bases left between them. The CDR3 covers 11 residues. In germline, CDR1 is SQVTM, CDR2 ANQGSEA. The CDR3 loop is CSVPDGGGAFF. CDR3 sequence (DNA): TGCAGCGTTCCCGACGGAGGGGGAGCTTTCTTT.

The gene calls are TRBV20-1 and TRBJ2-7; 11 bases agree with TRBD2. V lost 6 bases, J lost 3 bases, and 10 bases stayed unmatched. Germline CDR1 DFQATT, CDR2 SNEGSKA (reference sequence). The CDR3 extends over 15 amino acids. The DNA of the CDR3 is TGCAGTGCAGGGGGGGGACTAGCGGACTACTACGAGCAGTACTTC. This gives the protein CSAGGGLADYYEQYF.

This chain joins TRBV6-2 or TRBV6-3 and TRBJ2-1; no definite D call. Deletions cut 4 bases from V and 7 bases from J, with 5 bases between. In germline, CDR1 is MNHEY, CDR2 SVGEGT. The CDR3 totals 11 residues. CDR3 loop: CASSSNNEQFF. DNA for the CDR3: TGTGCCAGCAGTTCAAATAATGAGCAGTTCTTC.

In its sample, this clonotype was seen many times. The J gene is TRBJ1-4, the V gene TRBV18; 7 nucleotides align to TRBD1. CDR3 size: 15 residues. The germline CDR1 and CDR2 sequences are KGHSH and LQKENI. J was trimmed by 6 bases and V by 5 bases; bases with no gene match: 9. In DNA form, the CDR3 reads TGTGCCAGCTCAGAAGACAGGGTGGTATATGAAAAACTGTTTTTT. This translates into CASSEDRVVYEKLFF.

This clonotype was seen repeatedly, ten times or more. The limits of the CDR3 on the DNA are not certain, so only TCRdb's listed CDR3 is given. CDR3 sequence: CASSFRFGDPYEQYF. The rearrangement joins TRBV12-3 or TRBV12-4 to TRBJ2-7; the DNA was not compared with TRBD1, the D call given in the table. The CDR3 spans 15 amino acids, including both terminal residues.